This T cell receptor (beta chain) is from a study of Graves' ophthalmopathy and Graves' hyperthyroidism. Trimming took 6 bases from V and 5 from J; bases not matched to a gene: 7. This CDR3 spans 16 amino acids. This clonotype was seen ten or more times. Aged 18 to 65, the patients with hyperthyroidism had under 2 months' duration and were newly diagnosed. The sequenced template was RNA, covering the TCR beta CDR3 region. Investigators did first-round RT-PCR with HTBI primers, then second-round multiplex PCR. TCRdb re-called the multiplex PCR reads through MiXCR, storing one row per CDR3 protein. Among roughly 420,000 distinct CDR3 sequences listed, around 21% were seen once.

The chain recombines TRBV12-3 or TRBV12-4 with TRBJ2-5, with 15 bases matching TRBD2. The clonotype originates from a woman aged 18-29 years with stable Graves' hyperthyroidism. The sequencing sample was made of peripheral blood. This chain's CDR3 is CASRSRTSGGGETQYF. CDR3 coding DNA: TGTGCCAGCAGGTCCCGGACTAGCGGGGGGGGGGAGACCCAGTACTTC.